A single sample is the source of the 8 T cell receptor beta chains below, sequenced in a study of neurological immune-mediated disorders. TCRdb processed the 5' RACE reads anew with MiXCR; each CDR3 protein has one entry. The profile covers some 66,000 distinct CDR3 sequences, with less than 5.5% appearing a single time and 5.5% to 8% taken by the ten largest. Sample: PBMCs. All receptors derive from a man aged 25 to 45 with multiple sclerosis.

The CDR3 here is CASERLGRVNEQFF. The CDR3 DNA follows: TGCGCCAGCGAGAGACTGGGACGGGTAAATGAGCAGTTCTTC. The gene calls are TRBV5-1 and TRBJ2-1; D possibly uses TRBD1 or TRBD2 (5 bases each). Germline lookup yields CDR1 SGHRS and CDR2 YFSETQ. This CDR3 is 14 amino acids long. With 7 bases removed from V and 7 bases from J, the gap between germline ends came to 18 bases.

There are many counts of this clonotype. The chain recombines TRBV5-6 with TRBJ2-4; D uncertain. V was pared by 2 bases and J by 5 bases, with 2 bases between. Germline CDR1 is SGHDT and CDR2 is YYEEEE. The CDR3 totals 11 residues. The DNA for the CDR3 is TGTGCCAGCAGCTTTGAAAACATTCAGTACTTC. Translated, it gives CASSFENIQYF. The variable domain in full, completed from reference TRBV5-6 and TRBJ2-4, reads DAGVTQSPTHLIKTRGQQVTLRCSPKSGHDTVSWYQQALGQGPQFIFQYYEEEERQRGNFPDRFSGHQFPNYSSELNVNALLLGDSALYLCASSFENIQYFGAGTRLSVL.

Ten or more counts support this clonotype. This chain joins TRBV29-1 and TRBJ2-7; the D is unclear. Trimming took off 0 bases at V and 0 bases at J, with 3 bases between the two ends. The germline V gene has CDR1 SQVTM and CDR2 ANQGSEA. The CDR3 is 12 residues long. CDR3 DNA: TGCAGCGTTGAAGAGGGCTCCTACGAGCAGTACTTC. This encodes CSVEEGSYEQYF.

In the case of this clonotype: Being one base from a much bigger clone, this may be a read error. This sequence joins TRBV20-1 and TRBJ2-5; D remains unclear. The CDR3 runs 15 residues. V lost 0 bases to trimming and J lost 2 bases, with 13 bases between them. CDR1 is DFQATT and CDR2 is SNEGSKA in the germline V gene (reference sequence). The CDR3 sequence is CSARDGTESQETQYF. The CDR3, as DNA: TGCAGTGCTAGAGATGGTACAGAATCTCAAGAGACCCAGTACTTC.

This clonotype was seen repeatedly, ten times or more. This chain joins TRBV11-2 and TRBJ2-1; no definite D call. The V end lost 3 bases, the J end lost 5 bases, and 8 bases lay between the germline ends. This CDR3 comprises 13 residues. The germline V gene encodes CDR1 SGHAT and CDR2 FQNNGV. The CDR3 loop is CASSLDGHNEQFF. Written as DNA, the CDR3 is TGTGCCAGCAGCTTGGACGGACACAATGAGCAGTTCTTC.

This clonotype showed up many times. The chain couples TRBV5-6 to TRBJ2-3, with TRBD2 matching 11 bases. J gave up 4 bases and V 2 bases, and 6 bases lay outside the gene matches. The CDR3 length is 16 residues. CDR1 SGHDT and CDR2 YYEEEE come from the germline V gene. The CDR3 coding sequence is TGTGCCAGCAGCTTTACTAGCGGGGGAAGAGCAGATACGCAGTATTTT. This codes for CASSFTSGGRADTQYF.

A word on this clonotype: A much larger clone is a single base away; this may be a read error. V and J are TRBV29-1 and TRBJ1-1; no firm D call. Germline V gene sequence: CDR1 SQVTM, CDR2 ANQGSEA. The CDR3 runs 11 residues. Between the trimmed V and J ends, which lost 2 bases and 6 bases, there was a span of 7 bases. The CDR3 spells CSVETGSEAFF. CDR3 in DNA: TGCAGCGTTGAAACGGGCTCTGAAGCTTTCTTT.

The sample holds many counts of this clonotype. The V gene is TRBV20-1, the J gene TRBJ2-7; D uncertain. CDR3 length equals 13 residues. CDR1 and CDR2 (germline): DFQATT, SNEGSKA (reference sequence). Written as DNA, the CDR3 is TGCAGCGGCTCTGACGTCTCCTCCCTCGAGCAGTACTTC. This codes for CSGSDVSSLEQYF.